This T cell receptor beta chain stems from a study of PD-1 blockade in classical Hodgkin lymphoma. General observations from the study: Baseline TCR diversity was reportedly lower in newly diagnosed patients than healthy donors. Complete responders had baseline diversity similar to newly diagnosed patients. CD4+ TCR diversity, unlike CD8+, rose significantly by C4D1.

No patient escaped relapse after autologous stem cell transplantation, and brentuximab vedotin exposure varied. Trimming pared 2 bases from V and 2 bases from J, leaving 17 bases between. Per the germline V gene, CDR1 is LNHDA and CDR2 is SQIVND (reference sequence). The CDR3 has 17 residues. Notes on this clone: Its specificity is unknown.

Clones were sequenced by immunoSEQ multiplex PCR, and TCRdb holds only the in-frame ones, with some missing. The table records about 2,100 clones, around 85% of them present only once. The genes are TRBV19 and TRBJ2-3; tentative D call: TRBD2 (5 bases). The source was peripheral blood mononuclear cells (PBMCs), collected at baseline. The clonotype comes from a human donor with classical Hodgkin lymphoma. CDR3 loop: CASSIQRPEGFTDTQYF. In DNA form, the CDR3 reads TGTGCCAGTAGTATACAACGGCCAGAGGGATTCACAGATACGCAGTATTTT. The complete variable domain, with remaining parts taken from reference TRBV19 and TRBJ2-3, reads DGGITQSPKYLFRKEGQNVTLSCEQNLNHDAMYWYRQDPGQGLRLIYYSQIVNDFQKGDIAEGYSVSREKKESFPLTVTSAQKNPTAFYLCASSIQRPEGFTDTQYFGPGTRLTVL.